This T cell receptor (beta chain) is drawn from a study of blood T cell repertoires in COVID-19. Study in general: Acute and convalescent COVID-19 specimens originated in the United States, Italy and Spain. Sources were T cells, B-cell-depleted T cells, or PBMCs; the material itself was cDNA or gDNA.

The V and J ends lost 1 base and 3 bases respectively, with 24 bases between them. The CDR3 runs 18 residues. Germline CDR1 GTSNPN, CDR2 SVGIG (reference sequence). TCRdb's copy holds only in-frame clones and misses some; the assay was immunoSEQ multiplex PCR. The sample contains 39,000 or so clones, around 80% of which appear only once. This sequence joins TRBV30 and TRBJ1-1, with a weak D call TRBD1 (6 bases). This clonotype was sampled from a man aged 55 to 69 in a cohort sampled during active COVID-19. Specimen: peripheral blood. For the CDR3, the DNA is TGTGCCTGGAGTGGTCCGTCTCTTCCAGGGGAAGGTCACACTGAAGCTTTCTTT. As protein: CAWSGPSLPGEGHTEAFF.